This T cell receptor beta chain was sequenced for a study of T cell repertoires in ileal Crohn's disease. In the study overall: About 37% were active smokers at surgery; median disease duration was about 7.5 years.

Some clones are missing from TCRdb's copy, which holds only in-frame ones; the method was immunoSEQ multiplex PCR. There are fewer than 8,000 clones in the sample; about four fifths occur only once, and roughly 17% lies in the top ten. As regards this clone: The antigen remains unidentified.

This CDR3 contains 14 residues. Per germline, CDR1 SGHRS and CDR2 YFSETQ. The germline V and J ends were trimmed by 4 bases and 6 bases, with 16 bases remaining between them. Study-level points and caveats: Endoscopic recurrence occurred in every patient whose clonality exceeded 26.8%.

The chain joins TRBV5-1 to TRBJ1-2; possible D gene TRBD1, 5 bases. The TCR comes from an adult with Crohn's disease. Sequencing was carried out using ileal tissue. The chain's CDR3 is CASSGRDGGHGYTF. The CDR3 DNA is TGCGCCAGCAGCGGGCGGGACGGCGGACATGGCTACACCTTC.